This TCR beta chain was identified during a study of control samples from healthy donors and cancer patients. This clone was observed once. V dropped 4 bases and J dropped 7 bases, with 11 bases sitting between them. This CDR3 comprises 12 residues. Germline CDR1 LGHDT, CDR2 YNNKEL (reference sequence). Sequencing used immunoSEQ multiplex PCR; TCRdb keeps in-frame clones, though not all of them. The sample carries around 200,000 clones, roughly 94% recorded once. The J gene is TRBJ2-7, the V gene TRBV3-1 (or the pseudogene TRBV3-2), with D uncertain. This TCR was sampled from a man between 50 and 59 years old in good health. Sequenced input: blood. The chain's CDR3 is CASSPARWEQYF. In DNA, the CDR3 is TGTGCCAGCAGCCCAGCGAGGTGGGAGCAGTACTTC.